Described below is a single T cell receptor (beta chain) sequence and its context. Its target is unknown. The CDR3 runs 18 residues. Germline V gene sequence: CDR1 SGHRS, CDR2 YFSETQ. With 2 bases removed from V and 1 base from J, the gap between germline ends came to 16 bases. The study reverse transcribed the entire isolated RNA, so it sequenced expressed TCRB transcripts. Sequenced by immunoSEQ multiplex PCR; TCRdb stores in-frame clones only, minus some. Among 300,000 or so clones listed, roughly an eighth were seen once. This record belongs to a study of beta chain features in type 1 diabetes. General study results and limits: For Type 1 diabetes patients, all four CD4+ subsets carried TCRB CDR3s that were moderately but significantly shorter.

Heparinised blood was drawn once per donor, averaging approximately 100 mL. Sequenced material: naive CD4+ T cells from blood. The chain joins TRBV5-1 to TRBJ2-6; D perhaps matches TRBD1 (5 bases). This sequence originates from a man aged 30-40 years with type 1 diabetes. The CDR3 sequence is CASSLNPDRASGANVLTF. The CDR3 DNA reads TGCGCCAGCAGCTTAAACCCTGACAGAGCGTCTGGGGCCAACGTCCTGACTTTC. The full variable domain, completed using reference TRBV5-1 and TRBJ2-6, is KAGVTQTPRYLIKTRGQQVTLSCSPISGHRSVSWYQQTPGQGLQFLFEYFSETQRNKGNFPGRFSGRQFSNSRSEMNVSTLELGDSALYLCASSLNPDRASGANVLTFGAGSRLTVL.